One and the same sample provided the 23 T cell receptor beta chains below, sequenced in a study of cytomegalovirus exposure and HLA in healthy donors. Primers included in the PCR were 60 Vbeta and 13 Jbeta primers. Profiling relied on immunoSEQ multiplex PCR, and the TCRdb table lists in-frame clones only, not all of them. This table holds around 130,000 clones, 80% found once. Sequencing was carried out using PBMCs. These receptors were obtained from a male donor in good health and CMV-seronegative.

This clone was observed a handful of times. An end of the junction does not agree with germline; a read error may underlie this. The CDR3 region has the DNA TGCGCCAGCGGACACTCGAGGTCCGGACGGTCTTTT. Its translation is CASGHSRSGRSF. The chain carries TRBV10-1 and TRBJ2-3, with a tentative D call TRBD1 (5 bases). Germline V gene data show CDR1 as WNHNN and CDR2 as SYGVQD (reference sequence). The CDR3 is made up of 12 amino acids.

This chain connects TRBV19 to TRBJ2-1; D gene unclear. This CDR3 region has 18 residues. V was pared by 3 bases and J by 4 bases, with 22 bases between. CDR1 LNHDA and CDR2 SQIVND come from the germline V gene (reference sequence). The CDR3 reads CASSITRVRLLLYNEQFF. CDR3 DNA: TGTGCCAGTAGTATTACCCGGGTAAGACTTCTTTTGTACAATGAGCAGTTCTTC.

The chain recombines TRBV6-1 with TRBJ2-2, with D unresolved. V shed 3 bases and J shed 4 bases, with 6 bases lying between them. The CDR3 contains 13 residues. From germline, CDR1 is MNHNS and CDR2 SASEGT. CDR3 amino acids: CASSDSPTGELFF. The CDR3 DNA reads TGTGCCAGCAGTGACTCCCCCACCGGGGAGCTGTTTTTT.

The chain joins TRBV28 to TRBJ1-1; D remains ambiguous. Germline V gene lookup returns CDR1 MDHEN and CDR2 SYDVKM. Trimming stripped 1 base from V and 0 bases from J, with 15 bases between. The CDR3 has 17 amino acids. The CDR3 DNA reads as TGTGCCAGCAGTTTATCGGCAGGACTCACAATGAACACTGAAGCTTTCTTT. Residues: CASSLSAGLTMNTEAFF.

V usage is TRBV4-3 and J usage is TRBJ2-2, with TRBD1 matching 8 bases. With 6 bases clipped from V and 3 bases from J, the junction kept 3 bases outside the gene matches. Germline V gives CDR1 LGHNA, CDR2 YSLEER. The CDR3 extends over 14 amino acids. CDR3: CASRSGGYTGELFF. Written as DNA, the CDR3 is TGCGCCAGCAGATCAGGGGGCTACACCGGGGAGCTGTTTTTT.

V is TRBV10-3 and J is TRBJ2-6; no clear D gene. Germline CDR1 ENHRY, CDR2 SYGVKD. V was clipped by 3 bases and J by 3 bases, with 9 bases between them. The CDR3 extends over 15 amino acids. CDR3: CAISDGQNGANVLTF. In DNA, the CDR3 is TGTGCCATCAGTGATGGGCAGAATGGGGCCAACGTCCTGACTTTC.

This clone has a handful of counts. The V call is TRBV5-6, the J call TRBJ2-5; 7 bases line up with TRBD2. J lost 3 bases, V lost 1 base, and 3 bases had no gene match. The CDR3 covers 14 residues. Germline CDR1 SGHDT, CDR2 YYEEEE. For the CDR3, the DNA is TGTGCCAGCAGCTTGCGACTAGCTAAAGAGACCCAGTACTTC. Translating it yields CASSLRLAKETQYF.

CDR3 sequence (DNA): TGTGCCAGTAGTATTGGTAGGGGGCCTAATCAGCCCCAGCATTTT. It translates to CASSIGRGPNQPQHF. The V call is TRBV19, the J call TRBJ1-5; TRBD1 aligns across 7 bases. CDR1 and CDR2 from the germline V gene are LNHDA and SQIVND (reference sequence). After removal of 3 bases from V and 4 bases from J, the junction contained 6 bases not matched to a gene. CDR3 length: 15 amino acids.

The chain carries TRBV30 and TRBJ1-4; the D is unclear. The germline CDR1 and CDR2 sequences are GTSNPN and SVGIG (reference sequence). Deletions cut 4 bases from V and 0 bases from J, with 3 bases between. The CDR3 is made up of 12 amino acids. The CDR3 coding sequence is TGTGCCTGGACAGCAACTAATGAAAAACTGTTTTTT. It is translated as CAWTATNEKLFF.

The table lists this clone with a count of one. CDR3 sequence: CASSVGRTGPRGTEAFF. For the CDR3, the DNA is TGTGCCAGCAGCGTAGGTAGGACAGGTCCAAGGGGCACTGAAGCTTTCTTT. The V gene is TRBV9, the J gene TRBJ1-1, with 7 bases that match TRBD1. The CDR3 has 17 residues. Germline CDR1 and CDR2: SGDLS and YYNGEE. V was clipped by 0 bases and J by 4 bases; unmatched bases: 12.

J is TRBJ1-1 and V is TRBV10-3, with TRBD1 identical over 8 bases. Germline V gives CDR1 ENHRY, CDR2 SYGVKD. Trimming took 3 bases from V and 5 from J; bases not matched to a gene: 14. The CDR3 has 17 residues. Here the CDR3 reads CAISDPGQEMPQTEAFF. CDR3 nucleotide sequence: TGTGCCATCAGTGACCCGGGACAGGAAATGCCTCAGACTGAAGCTTTCTTT.

The genes are TRBV7-9 and TRBJ1-1; 7 bases fit TRBD1. CDR3 size: 13 residues. With 5 bases clipped from V and 4 bases from J, the junction kept 4 bases outside the gene matches. Germline V gene data show CDR1 as SEHNR and CDR2 as FQNEAQ (reference sequence). The CDR3 loop reads CASSTRQGTEAFF. CDR3 nucleotides: TGTGCCAGCAGCACGAGACAGGGCACTGAAGCTTTCTTT.

This CDR3 is CASSQRGGSGVEQYF. The CDR3 region has the DNA TGTGCCAGCAGCCAACGGGGTGGGAGCGGGGTTGAGCAGTACTTC. The rearrangement uses TRBV28 and TRBJ2-5; TRBD2 matches 7 bases. The CDR3 length is 15 residues. Germline CDR1 reads MDHEN; CDR2 reads SYDVKM. Trimming took 6 bases from V and 11 from J; bases not matched to a gene: 18.

This chain links TRBV11-2 with TRBJ2-7; 9 bases are a match to TRBD1. Germline values: CDR1 SGHAT, CDR2 FQNNGV. With 4 bases clipped from V and 9 bases from J, the junction kept 10 bases outside the gene matches. The CDR3 is 14 residues long. DNA for the CDR3: TGTGCCAGCAGCTCGGACTGGGGACAGGGAATGCAGTACTTC. Translated, it gives CASSSDWGQGMQYF. The full variable domain, completed using reference TRBV11-2 and TRBJ2-7, is EAGVAQSPRYKIIEKRQSVAFWCNPISGHATLYWYQQILGQGPKLLIQFQNNGVVDDSQLPKDRFSAERLKGVDSTLKIQPAKLEDSAVYLCASSSDWGQGMQYFGPGTRLTVT.

The chain joins TRBV6-5 to TRBJ1-6; maybe TRBD1 (6 bases). V was pared by 5 bases and J by 8 bases, with 10 bases between. Germline V gives CDR1 MNHEY, CDR2 SVGAGI. This CDR3 region has 13 residues. The CDR3 spells CASSRGGDSPLHF. CDR3 DNA sequence: TGTGCCAGCAGTAGAGGGGGAGATTCACCCCTCCACTTT.

Here the CDR3 DNA reads TGTGCCAGCAGTTATATCCGGGACAGCCTTAGCACAGATACGCAGTATTTT. Encoded protein: CASSYIRDSLSTDTQYF. The J gene is TRBJ2-3, the V gene TRBV7-9, with 7 bases lining up with TRBD1. Germline CDR1 and CDR2: SEHNR and FQNEAQ (reference sequence). J gave up 0 bases and V 6 bases, and 12 bases lay outside the gene matches. CDR3 length: 17 residues.

CDR3 amino acids: CASRVGGSRAFF. CDR3 coding DNA: TGTGCCAGCAGGGTAGGGGGAAGTAGAGCTTTCTTT. The chain links TRBV14 to TRBJ1-1; a weak D match, TRBD1 (6 bases). This CDR3 comprises 12 residues. Per the germline V gene, CDR1 is SGHDN and CDR2 is FVKESK. With 6 bases removed from V and 10 bases from J, the gap between germline ends came to 15 bases.

The chain uses TRBV6-1 and TRBJ2-3; D is perhaps TRBD1 (5 bases). CDR1 is MNHNS and CDR2 is SASEGT in the germline V gene. The CDR3 spans 14 residues. V was cut by 6 bases and J by 0 bases, with 10 bases left in between. The CDR3 loop reads CASRQALSTDTQYF. Written as DNA, the CDR3 is TGTGCCAGCAGACAGGCCTTAAGCACAGATACGCAGTATTTT.

V gene TRBV6-6 combines with J gene TRBJ1-3; no reliable D call. The CDR3 consists of 16 residues. V lost 0 bases, J lost 3 bases, and 12 bases lay in between. Germline CDR1 is MNHNY and CDR2 is SVGAGI (reference sequence). In nucleotides, the CDR3 is TGTGCCAGCAGTTACTCGACCGGGATAGGTGGAAACACCATATATTTT. This gives the protein CASSYSTGIGGNTIYF.

V usage is TRBV9 and J usage is TRBJ1-5; D uncertain. The CDR3 contains 14 residues. Germline V gene sequence: CDR1 SGDLS, CDR2 YYNGEE. V lost 0 bases and J 6 bases, leaving 10 bases between the germline ends. The CDR3 loop reads CASSVGGMGQPQHF. In nucleotides, the CDR3 is TGTGCCAGCAGCGTAGGAGGGATGGGTCAGCCCCAGCATTTT.

The chain combines TRBV6-4 with TRBJ1-5; 8 nucleotides agree with TRBD1. Germline values: CDR1 MRHNA, CDR2 SNTAGT. The CDR3 extends over 18 amino acids. V dropped 6 bases and J dropped 1; count of bases not matched to a gene: 14. The CDR3 sequence is CASRQAIEGQGSNQPQHF. The CDR3 region has the DNA TGTGCCAGCAGGCAAGCTATCGAAGGACAGGGAAGCAATCAGCCCCAGCATTTT.

The rearrangement links TRBV5-1 to TRBJ2-5; D is possibly TRBD1 (6 bases). The germline V and J ends were trimmed by 2 bases and 0 bases, with 8 bases remaining between them. The CDR3 extends over 14 amino acids. Germline V gene lookup returns CDR1 SGHRS and CDR2 YFSETQ. CDR3 DNA: TGCGCCAGCAGCTTCCGGGACAACCAAGAGACCCAGTACTTC. This encodes CASSFRDNQETQYF.

V and J are TRBV7-5 and TRBJ2-7; TRBD1, as called in the table, went unchecked against the DNA. TRBV7-5 counts as a pseudogene. CDR3 length equals 17 residues. CDR3 in DNA: TGTGTCAGAAGCTTCGGCCAGCCGTCGGGACATTTCTACGAGCAGTACTTC. Its protein product is CVRSFGQPSGHFYEQYF.